The 7 T cell receptor beta chains below all came from one sample that was sequenced in a study of blood T cells in healthy people across ages. Primers used in a second PCR of roughly 7 to 11 cycles were a sample-barcoded 5' primer and a J-beta primer mix. Via MiXCR, TCRdb re-called the 5' RACE reads, giving one row per CDR3 protein. The sample consists of 600,000 to 850,000 distinct CDR3 sequences, approximately 25% of them appearing once. A further study also used this sample, focusing on T cells of mothers and their children.

The specimen sequenced was blood. These receptors were collected from a boy aged 5-17 years in good health.

V gene TRBV3-1 combines with J gene TRBJ2-5; the D gene is possibly TRBD2 (6 bases). CDR1 LGHDT and CDR2 YNNKEL come from the germline V gene (reference sequence). This CDR3 contains 16 residues. V was trimmed by 3 bases and J by 6 bases, leaving 20 bases between them. CDR3 in amino acids: CASSQDGSRVTKTQYF. Written as DNA, the CDR3 is TGTGCCAGCAGCCAGGACGGGAGCCGGGTCACAAAGACCCAGTACTTC.

The chain employs TRBV9 and TRBJ2-6; 9 bases match TRBD1. V lost 3 bases to trimming and J lost 4 bases; unmatched junction nucleotides: 5. Germline values: CDR1 SGDLS, CDR2 YYNGEE. The CDR3 has 16 residues. In DNA, the CDR3 is TGTGCCAGCAGCGCCCGACAGGGGGTCGGGGCCAACGTCCTGACTTTC. Residues: CASSARQGVGANVLTF.

A few counts support this clonotype. This chain connects TRBV29-1 to TRBJ2-5, with D possibly being TRBD2 (5 bases). V lost 8 bases, J lost 2 bases, and 12 bases lay in between. In germline, CDR1 is SQVTM, CDR2 ANQGSEA. The CDR3 extends over 12 amino acids. CDR3 DNA sequence: TGCAGCACTATCGGGATTCAAGAGACCCAGTACTTC. Translated: CSTIGIQETQYF.

The chain uses TRBV6-5 and TRBJ2-3; TRBD2 aligns across 9 bases. Germline CDR1 is MNHEY and CDR2 is SVGAGI. CDR3 length: 15 amino acids. The junction had 4 bases not matched to a gene; V was cut back by 0 bases and J by 6 bases. CDR3 in amino acids: CASSYSRLAGDTQYF. The DNA of the CDR3 is TGTGCCAGCAGTTACTCTCGTCTAGCGGGGGATACGCAGTATTTT.

The chain combines TRBV3-1 with TRBJ2-1; the match to TRBD2 covers 10 bases. The CDR3 has 18 amino acids. The V gene's germline CDR1 is LGHDT and CDR2 YNNKEL (reference sequence). The V gene end was trimmed by 2 bases and the J gene end by 3 bases; junction bases not matched to a gene: 10. CDR3 protein: CASSQPLSGGAFYNEQFF. The CDR3 DNA sequence: TGTGCCAGCAGCCAACCCCTAAGCGGGGGGGCCTTCTACAATGAGCAGTTCTTC.

This sequence joins TRBV12-3 or TRBV12-4 and TRBJ1-2; a possible D gene is TRBD1 (5 bases). The CDR3 totals 15 residues. Between the trimmed V and J ends, which lost 5 bases and 1 base, there was a span of 14 bases. Written as DNA, the CDR3 is TGTGCCAGCAGTCGCGGGACGGAAGATAACTATGGCTACACCTTC. Encoded protein: CASSRGTEDNYGYTF.

The chain has TRBV6-5 and TRBJ2-1; 13 positions agree with TRBD2. There are 18 residues in the CDR3. Germline V CDR1 and CDR2: MNHEY, SVGAGI. V lost 2 bases, J lost 7 bases, and 11 bases stayed unmatched. The CDR3 region is CASSYPRPGTSGINEQFF. The CDR3 DNA follows: TGTGCCAGCAGTTACCCCCGCCCCGGGACTAGCGGGATTAATGAGCAGTTCTTC.